This record concerns one T cell receptor (beta chain) sequence. The antigen remains undetermined. Germline values: CDR1 SGHVS, CDR2 FNYEAQ. This CDR3 spans 16 amino acids. V was cut by 2 bases and J by 0 bases, with 10 bases left in between. Every subset had its genomic DNA shared out evenly among several immunoSEQ plates. Measured with immunoSEQ multiplex PCR; TCRdb has only the in-frame clones, and not every one. The sample includes about 680,000 clones, about 90% of them seen just once. It was CD45RO-negative cells, positively selected for CCR7, that made up naive CD8 cells, with terminally differentiated effector memory CD45RA+ cells excluded. This specimen comes from a study of shared clonotypes between healthy human individuals. Overall study findings and caveats: Clonotypes not shared had lower generation probabilities than those common to all four donors.

The source of this sequence is a man aged 30 to 39 in good health. J is TRBJ2-2 and V is TRBV7-6, with a possible D match to TRBD1 (5 bases). The sample was naive CD8+ T cells sorted from blood. The CDR3 nucleotides are TGTGCCAGCAGCTTACCAGAGACAGCGAACACCGGGGAGCTGTTTTTT. The encoded protein is CASSLPETANTGELFF. Together with reference TRBV7-6 and TRBJ2-2, the CDR3 gives the full variable domain: GAGVSQSPRYKVTKRGQDVALRCDPISGHVSLYWYRQALGQGPEFLTYFNYEAQQDKSGLPNDRFSAERPEGSISTLTIQRTEQRDSAMYRCASSLPETANTGELFFGEGSRLTVL.